The rows below give T cell receptor beta chains drawn from one sample of a study of T cell repertoires in cytomegalovirus infection. TCRdb re-derived calls from the reads in MiXCR, one entry per CDR3 protein. Of about 920,000 distinct CDR3 sequences detected, more than 25% appear once; the ten largest clones hold over 12%. The antigens for these receptors are not known. The sequences come from cultured CD8+ T cells from PBMCs, collected from culture after CMV antigen stimulation. These receptors were collected from a human donor in good health (CMV status not recorded). Some clones in this sample may be carry-over from other donors' samples. The CDR3 runs from the conserved cysteine through the conserved F or W. The D gene is left open where the match is weak. Clone size is stated in some rows and not others, as once, few, many or a class when expanded.

clone_size,v_call,d_call,j_call,cdr3_nt,cdr3_aa
once,TRBV20-1,-,TRBJ1-4,TGCAGTGCTAGAGAGGGTTTTGGCGTGGGGGAAAAACTGTTTTTT,CSAREGFGVGEKLFF
-,TRBV12-3/TRBV12-4,-,TRBJ2-2,TGTGTCAGCAGCCCACGGGTGCGGGTGAGGACCGGGGAGCTGTTTTTT,CVSSPRVRVRTGELFF
few,TRBV19,-,TRBJ1-1,TGTGCCAGTAGGACACAGGGAAACACTGAAGCTTTCTTT,CASRTQGNTEAFF
-,TRBV24-1,-,TRBJ1-5,TGTGCCACCAGTGATTTACCTGACAGGAAAAATCAGCCCCAGCATTTT,CATSDLPDRKNQPQHF
-,TRBV19,-,TRBJ2-1,TGTGCCAGTAGTATGGGACTCCGAGAGGGATCCTACAATGAGCAGTTCTTC,CASSMGLREGSYNEQFF
few,TRBV7-8,TRBD2,TRBJ2-1,TGTGCCAGCAGCTTAGGCCCCTGGTCTAGCGGGGCAATCAATGAGCAGTTCTTC,CASSLGPWSSGAINEQFF
few,TRBV11-3,-,TRBJ1-4,TGTGCCAGCAGCTTAGCTAAAGGGGAAGACGAAAAACTGTTTTTT,CASSLAKGEDEKLFF
-,TRBV11-2,TRBD2,TRBJ2-1,TGTGCCAGCAGCGACGTATCCAGCGGGGGACACAATGAGCAGTTCTTC,CASSDVSSGGHNEQFF
few,TRBV7-2,-,TRBJ1-1,TGTGCCAGCAGCTTAGCCCGAGGGGCAGAGGCTTTCTTT,CASSLARGAEAFF
-,TRBV5-1,-,TRBJ1-1,TGCGCCAGCAGCACATCGACAGACACTGAAGCTTTCTTT,CASSTSTDTEAFF
-,TRBV2,-,TRBJ2-3,TGTGCCAGCAGTTCCCAACACGGGGATGGGGCAGATACGCAGTATTTT,CASSSQHGDGADTQYF
few,TRBV24-1,-,TRBJ2-1,TGTGCTGTAGAGGGGGGGCCTTCCTCCTACAATGAGCAGTTCTTC,CAVEGGPSSYNEQFF
few,TRBV5-1,-,TRBJ2-2,TGCGCCAGCAGCGGGGGGGACAGCACCGGGGAGCTGTTTTTT,CASSGGDSTGELFF
many,TRBV7-2,TRBD2,TRBJ2-5,TGTGCCAGCAGCTCCCGACTAGCGGGGGACCTGCAAGAGACCCAGTACTTC,CASSSRLAGDLQETQYF
-,TRBV7-9,-,TRBJ1-1,TGTGCCAGCAGCTTACCGGGGGGAGGCACTGAAGCTTTCTTT,CASSLPGGGTEAFF
many,TRBV7-6,TRBD1,TRBJ1-6,TGTGCCAGCAGCTCTAAACTCCGGGACAGGGGTAGATTCCCGCTAGGTTCACCCCTCCACTTT,CASSSKLRDRGRFPLGSPLHF
-,TRBV6-6,TRBD2,TRBJ2-1,TGTGCCAGCAGTTGGCTAGCGGGGGGACCAGACAATGAGCAGTTCTTC,CASSWLAGGPDNEQFF
-,TRBV7-6,TRBD1,TRBJ1-5,TGTGCCAGCAGCAGGGACAGGGAAAGTCAGCCCCGGCATTTT,CASSRDRESQPRHF
many,TRBV7-6,-,TRBJ2-1,TGTGCCAGCAGCTTAGGAGGGATCTCCTACAATGAGCAGTTCTTC,CASSLGGISYNEQFF
once,TRBV12-5,TRBD2,TRBJ2-1,TGTGCTAGTGGTTTGAGCGGGGGGGCCCGAAATGAGCAGTTCTTC,CASGLSGGARNEQFF
-,TRBV29-1,-,TRBJ2-3,TGCAGCGTTGAAGGAATTGTGGGGGGTGATACAGATACGCAGTATTTT,CSVEGIVGGDTDTQYF
-,TRBV5-4,-,TRBJ1-1,TGTGCCAGCAGCATATTTGACAGTACAGACACTGAAGCTTTCTTT,CASSIFDSTDTEAFF
-,TRBV6-5,-,TRBJ1-2,TGTGCCAGCAGTTACTTTACAGGAGGTGGGGGCTACACCTTC,CASSYFTGGGGYTF
few,TRBV4-2,-,TRBJ2-2,TGTGCCAGCAGCCAAGCGGGGGAGAGCACCGGGGAGCTGTTTTTT,CASSQAGESTGELFF
few,TRBV6-5,-,TRBJ2-7,TGTGCCAGCAGTTACTCGAGCAGGGTCTACGAGCAGTACTTC,CASSYSSRVYEQYF
-,TRBV27,-,TRBJ2-7,TGTGCCAGCATGGGCAGCTCCTACGAGCAGTACTTC,CASMGSSYEQYF
once,TRBV6-5,-,TRBJ1-1,TGTGCCAGCACCCCAGACCCGCCGGCGATTGAAGCTTTCTTT,CASTPDPPAIEAFF
many,TRBV7-6,-,TRBJ2-3,TGTGCCAGCAGACCGGATGGGCTAGGATTCACAGATACGCAGTATTTT,CASRPDGLGFTDTQYF
-,TRBV6-2/TRBV6-3,-,TRBJ2-7,TGTGCCAGCAGACGGGACCGGAGGAATAATAACAATGAGCAGTACTTC,CASRRDRRNNNNEQYF
-,TRBV20-1,TRBD2,TRBJ2-5,TGCAGTGCTAGAGCAGAAACTAGCGGGGGGTTCTATCGAACCCAGTACTTC,CSARAETSGGFYRTQYF
few,TRBV12-5,-,TRBJ2-1,TGTGCTAGTGGTTTGGTAATGGCGGCCGGGGGTTACAATGAGCAGTTCTTC,CASGLVMAAGGYNEQFF
-,TRBV29-1,-,TRBJ1-2,TGCAGCGTTGAAGACCCGGGACTCCTCGCTTACTATGGCTACACCTTC,CSVEDPGLLAYYGYTF
-,TRBV20-1,TRBD1,TRBJ1-1,TGCAGTGCTGGGACAGAGGTTGAAGCTTTCTTT,CSAGTEVEAFF
many,TRBV7-6,-,TRBJ1-4,TGTGCCAGCAGCTCCGACTTGGGTGAAAAACTGTTTTTT,CASSSDLGEKLFF
-,TRBV5-6,-,TRBJ2-7,TGTGCCAGCAGCTTCCAGTACTACGAGCAGTACTTC,CASSFQYYEQYF
-,TRBV10-3,TRBD1,TRBJ2-3,TGTGCCATCAGGGACAGGGGCCCCACAGATACGCAGTATTTT,CAIRDRGPTDTQYF
-,TRBV27,TRBD1,TRBJ1-2,TGTGCCAGCAGTGGGACCGGGACAGGGGCCTTTATCTATGGCTACACCTTC,CASSGTGTGAFIYGYTF
-,TRBV6-8,-,TRBJ1-1,TGTGCCAGCAGTTACGGAACAGGAGCCGTTACTGAAGCTTTCTTT,CASSYGTGAVTEAFF
-,TRBV19,-,TRBJ1-1,TGTGCCAGTACCCATTCCCCCTCGGGGCTCGAAGCTTTCTTT,CASTHSPSGLEAFF
few,TRBV4-2,-,TRBJ2-7,TGTGCCAGCAGCCCCGACAGACCGAGCTCCTACGAGCAGTACTTC,CASSPDRPSSYEQYF
-,TRBV3-1,-,TRBJ2-1,TGTGCCAGCAGCCCTCGATTAGTCGGCAGGGTTGGAAGCAATGAGCAGTTCTTC,CASSPRLVGRVGSNEQFF
few,TRBV5-4,-,TRBJ2-1,TGTGCCAGCAGCCAACCCTTGGGGTCCTACAATGAGCAGTTCTTC,CASSQPLGSYNEQFF
few,TRBV24-1,-,TRBJ2-2,TGTGCCACCAGTGATTACAGTGACGACACCGGGGAGCTGTTTTTT,CATSDYSDDTGELFF
-,TRBV10-3,TRBD2,TRBJ2-3,TGTGCCACCCGGGGGGGAGTCATCACAGATACGCAGTATTTT,CATRGGVITDTQYF
few,TRBV7-6,TRBD2,TRBJ2-1,TGTGCCAGCAGCTTTCTAAGGGGACTAGCGGGCCTAAGCTCCTACAATGAGCAGTTCTTC,CASSFLRGLAGLSSYNEQFF
-,TRBV6-2/TRBV6-3,TRBD2,TRBJ2-1,TGTGTCAGCAGTTACACGGCGGGGGGATACCATGAGCAGTTCTTC,CVSSYTAGGYHEQFF
few,TRBV7-2,-,TRBJ2-3,TGTGCCAGCAGCTTAGGGCTAGTCACAGATACGCAGTATTTT,CASSLGLVTDTQYF
few,TRBV9,TRBD1,TRBJ1-4,TGTGCCAGCAGCGAAACAGGGGGCCTTGAAAAACTGTTTTTT,CASSETGGLEKLFF
-,TRBV6-6,-,TRBJ1-1,TGTGCCAGCAGTTACTTCGGGGGCACGAACACTGAAGCTTTCTTT,CASSYFGGTNTEAFF
few,TRBV5-6,-,TRBJ2-7,TGTGCCAGCAGCTTGGGGGCCAGAGTCTACGAGCAGTACTTC,CASSLGARVYEQYF
-,TRBV4-3,-,TRBJ1-1,TGCGCCAGCAGCCTTTCGGGCCGCACCATGAACACTGAAGCTTTCTTT,CASSLSGRTMNTEAFF
-,TRBV7-6,TRBD2,TRBJ2-5,TGTGCCAGCAGCATTAGCGGGGGCACGGGAGAGACCCAGTACTTC,CASSISGGTGETQYF
-,TRBV6-5,-,TRBJ1-6,TGTGCCAGCACCACGGGGGCCAACCCTTCACCCCTCCACTTT,CASTTGANPSPLHF
few,TRBV7-9,-,TRBJ1-6,TGTGCCAGCGCCTTACCCGCCTCCAGTTCACCCCTCCACTTT,CASALPASSSPLHF
-,TRBV5-5,TRBD2,TRBJ2-1,TGTGCCAGCAGCCGGGGGGGGCGCGGGGTTAACTACAATGAGCAGTTCTTC,CASSRGGRGVNYNEQFF
many,TRBV7-9,-,TRBJ1-2,TGTGCCAGCAGCCTATCCGACAGGAACTATGGCTACACCTTC,CASSLSDRNYGYTF
-,TRBV27,-,TRBJ1-5,TGTGCCAGCAAAAAAGGGGGTTATCAGCCCCAGCATTTT,CASKKGGYQPQHF
many,TRBV7-6,TRBD1,TRBJ2-7,TGTGCCAGCAGCTCGACAGGGCAGCAGTACTTC,CASSSTGQQYF